This entry features one TCR beta chain sequence. The CDR3 loop spans 14 amino acids. Germline CDR1 SGDLS, CDR2 YYNGEE. With 4 bases removed from V and 4 bases from J, the gap between germline ends came to 11 bases. These data come from a study of blood T cell repertoires in COVID-19. Clones were sequenced by immunoSEQ multiplex PCR, and TCRdb holds only the in-frame ones, with some missing. The table records 75,000 to 100,000 clones, around 86% of them present only once. The chain couples TRBV9 to TRBJ2-2, with D tentatively TRBD2 (5 bases). This receptor was identified in a woman at least 80 years old with acute or convalescent COVID-19. The source material was peripheral blood. CDR3 DNA sequence: TGTGCCAGCAGCCCGGGAATCGGCACCGGGGAGCTGTTTTTT. Amino acids: CASSPGIGTGELFF. The full variable domain, completed using reference TRBV9 and TRBJ2-2, is DSGVTQTPKHLITATGQRVTLRCSPRSGDLSVYWYQQSLDQGLQFLIQYYNGEERAKGNILERFSAQQFPDLHSELNLSSLELGDSALYFCASSPGIGTGELFFGEGSRLTVL.